This TCR beta chain was retrieved from a study of siplizumab effects on memory and regulatory T cells. As regards this clone: What it binds is unknown.

It was 75,000 to 100,000 TCR templates that were assayed per sample. The data were produced by immunoSEQ multiplex PCR, yet TCRdb's version contains in-frame clones alone and is incomplete. The sample shows approximately 75,000 clones, roughly 93% of them seen only once. The CDR3 extends over 17 amino acids. The V end lost 5 bases, the J end lost 0 bases, and 14 bases lay between the germline ends. Germline-derived CDR1 and CDR2 are LNHDA and SQIVND (reference sequence). Study conclusions and caveats: No functional test confirmed suppression by proliferating siplizumab-culture Tregs. The study found that mappable alloreactive CD4+ clones averaged roughly 70% Treg-derived with siplizumab and 25% to 30% in controls. Naive T cells appeared more varied than memory cells and looked like key alloresponse contributors.

The sequencing input was CD8+ T cells sorted from blood. This sequence was found in a human donor in good health. V gene TRBV19 combines with J gene TRBJ2-6, with D tentatively TRBD1 (6 bases). This CDR3 is CASSPGQTISGANVLTF. CDR3 DNA: TGTGCCAGTAGTCCCGGACAGACAATCTCTGGGGCCAACGTCCTGACTTTC.